The present TCR beta chain was sequenced within a study of preoperative IRX-2 immunotherapy in early breast cancer (dated by TCRdb to between 2018 and 2020). The sample's treatment or condition label, decoded: preoperative locoregional IRX-2 cytokine immunotherapy. The samples were obtained from a phase Ib study that tested preoperative, locoregional IRX-2 cytokine immunotherapy designed to prime immune responses. Before surgery, IRX-2 was given to the donors, who were patients with early-stage breast cancer. As for this clone: Which antigen it targets is not known. No quality values exist for individual bases; no much larger clone is one base distant.

The library was prepared using the immunoSEQ multiplex PCR assay. Imported from immuneACCESS, the table was reduced by TCRdb to in-frame sequences with V and J called. These copies leave out some clones; in studies compared against another copy, an unresolved V gene accounts for under half, and the cause of the remainder is not known. The sample table contains over 60,000 clones; only one count was recorded for roughly 94% of them. The ten largest clones add up to roughly 1.5% of the sample. The origin of this receptor is a human donor with breast cancer. The specimen was obtained from a patient treated with IRX-2 immunotherapy.

The CDR3 sequence is CASSGGQAARGYTF. The DNA reads TGTGCCAGCTCAGGGGGACAGGCCGCAAGAGGCTACACCTTC. The rearrangement combines TRBV18 with TRBJ1-2, and 8 junctional nucleotides match TRBD1. The germline V gene encodes CDR1 KGHSH and CDR2 LQKENI. V lost 5 bases and J lost 8 bases, and the count of bases not matched to a germline gene is 10. The CDR3 covers 14 residues, taking in both the cysteine and the phenylalanine. Of the read, only the CDR3 DNA is kept; its 42 bases are in frame from base 1.